These T cell receptor beta chains were read from a single sample in a study of blood T cell repertoires in COVID-19. Clones were read by immunoSEQ multiplex PCR, and TCRdb kept only the in-frame ones, dropping some. The sample consists of 250,000 to 300,000 clones, around 87% of them appearing once. What was sequenced was peripheral blood. The receptors originated from a woman in her thirties or forties who had recovered from COVID-19. Both conserved end residues are part of each CDR3. D genes are given only for firm matches. Size tells how often a clone was seen (once, few, many) or the class of an expanded clone, and some rows leave it out.

J gene: TRBJ2-7; V gene: TRBV11-2; clone size: .; D gene: .; CDR3 DNA: TGTGCCAGCAGCTTCGGACAGACCAGATTATCCTACGAGCAGTACTTC; CDR3 protein: CASSFGQTRLSYEQYF
J gene: TRBJ1-5; V gene: TRBV10-3; clone size: .; D gene: .; CDR3 DNA: TGTGCCATCAGTGGCTCCCCCGGGGGGCCCCAGCATTTT; CDR3 protein: CAISGSPGGPQHF
J gene: TRBJ1-2; V gene: TRBV12-3/TRBV12-4; clone size: few; D gene: .; CDR3 DNA: TGTGCCAGCAGTTTAAGCTCCTATGGCTACACCTTC; CDR3 protein: CASSLSSYGYTF
J gene: TRBJ1-2; V gene: TRBV6-5; clone size: .; D gene: TRBD1; CDR3 DNA: TGTGCCAGCAGTTTCCGGACAGGGGGCGAGTATGGCTACACCTTC; CDR3 protein: CASSFRTGGEYGYTF
J gene: TRBJ1-1; V gene: TRBV3-1/TRBV3-2; clone size: .; D gene: TRBD1; CDR3 DNA: TGTGCCAGCAGCCCCTACAGGGGGCGCGGGTTCACTGAAGCTTTCTTT; CDR3 protein: CASSPYRGRGFTEAFF
J gene: TRBJ2-2; V gene: TRBV29-1; clone size: .; D gene: TRBD1; CDR3 DNA: TGCAGCGTTGTGGGGACAGACCTTAACACCGGGGAGCTGTTTTTT; CDR3 protein: CSVVGTDLNTGELFF
J gene: TRBJ2-5; V gene: TRBV4-2; clone size: .; D gene: .; CDR3 DNA: TGTGCCAGCAGCTCAAGGGACAAGCCCTTCCAGGAGACCCAGTACTTC; CDR3 protein: CASSSRDKPFQETQYF
J gene: TRBJ2-2; V gene: TRBV5-1; clone size: few; D gene: TRBD1; CDR3 DNA: TGCGCCAGCACCGGGACAGGCGGATACACCGGGGAGCTGTTTTTT; CDR3 protein: CASTGTGGYTGELFF
J gene: TRBJ1-2; V gene: TRBV6-5; clone size: once; D gene: .; CDR3 DNA: TGTGCCAGCAGTTATTCCCCCCCCGAGGAACTCTATGGCTACACCTTC; CDR3 protein: CASSYSPPEELYGYTF
J gene: TRBJ2-2; V gene: TRBV9; clone size: .; D gene: TRBD2; CDR3 DNA: TGTGCCAGCAGCGTACTAGCGGGGGGCGCCCGCACCGGGGAGCTGTTTTTT; CDR3 protein: CASSVLAGGARTGELFF
J gene: TRBJ1-6; V gene: TRBV29-1; clone size: .; D gene: TRBD1; CDR3 DNA: TGCAGCGCTGCGGACAGGGTTGGATCACCCCTCCACTTT; CDR3 protein: CSAADRVGSPLHF
J gene: TRBJ2-7; V gene: TRBV5-4; clone size: .; D gene: TRBD1; CDR3 DNA: TGTGCCAGCAGCTCGGGACAGGGAGACTACGAGCAGTACTTC; CDR3 protein: CASSSGQGDYEQYF
J gene: TRBJ1-4; V gene: TRBV10-3; clone size: .; D gene: .; CDR3 DNA: TGTGCCGCGGCCCCTACGGCAACTAATGAAAAACTGTTTTTT; CDR3 protein: CAAAPTATNEKLFF
J gene: TRBJ1-1; V gene: TRBV2; clone size: .; D gene: .; CDR3 DNA: TGTGCCAGCTCGAAATTCCAGGGCAACACTGAAGCTTTCTTT; CDR3 protein: CASSKFQGNTEAFF
J gene: TRBJ1-2; V gene: TRBV7-9; clone size: .; D gene: TRBD1; CDR3 DNA: TGTGCCAGCACCCCCGGACAGGGGAGAGATGGCTACACCTTC; CDR3 protein: CASTPGQGRDGYTF
J gene: TRBJ2-2; V gene: TRBV12-5; clone size: .; D gene: TRBD2; CDR3 DNA: TGTGCTAGTGTTCGGGAGGGTACCGGGGAGCTGTTTTTT; CDR3 protein: CASVREGTGELFF